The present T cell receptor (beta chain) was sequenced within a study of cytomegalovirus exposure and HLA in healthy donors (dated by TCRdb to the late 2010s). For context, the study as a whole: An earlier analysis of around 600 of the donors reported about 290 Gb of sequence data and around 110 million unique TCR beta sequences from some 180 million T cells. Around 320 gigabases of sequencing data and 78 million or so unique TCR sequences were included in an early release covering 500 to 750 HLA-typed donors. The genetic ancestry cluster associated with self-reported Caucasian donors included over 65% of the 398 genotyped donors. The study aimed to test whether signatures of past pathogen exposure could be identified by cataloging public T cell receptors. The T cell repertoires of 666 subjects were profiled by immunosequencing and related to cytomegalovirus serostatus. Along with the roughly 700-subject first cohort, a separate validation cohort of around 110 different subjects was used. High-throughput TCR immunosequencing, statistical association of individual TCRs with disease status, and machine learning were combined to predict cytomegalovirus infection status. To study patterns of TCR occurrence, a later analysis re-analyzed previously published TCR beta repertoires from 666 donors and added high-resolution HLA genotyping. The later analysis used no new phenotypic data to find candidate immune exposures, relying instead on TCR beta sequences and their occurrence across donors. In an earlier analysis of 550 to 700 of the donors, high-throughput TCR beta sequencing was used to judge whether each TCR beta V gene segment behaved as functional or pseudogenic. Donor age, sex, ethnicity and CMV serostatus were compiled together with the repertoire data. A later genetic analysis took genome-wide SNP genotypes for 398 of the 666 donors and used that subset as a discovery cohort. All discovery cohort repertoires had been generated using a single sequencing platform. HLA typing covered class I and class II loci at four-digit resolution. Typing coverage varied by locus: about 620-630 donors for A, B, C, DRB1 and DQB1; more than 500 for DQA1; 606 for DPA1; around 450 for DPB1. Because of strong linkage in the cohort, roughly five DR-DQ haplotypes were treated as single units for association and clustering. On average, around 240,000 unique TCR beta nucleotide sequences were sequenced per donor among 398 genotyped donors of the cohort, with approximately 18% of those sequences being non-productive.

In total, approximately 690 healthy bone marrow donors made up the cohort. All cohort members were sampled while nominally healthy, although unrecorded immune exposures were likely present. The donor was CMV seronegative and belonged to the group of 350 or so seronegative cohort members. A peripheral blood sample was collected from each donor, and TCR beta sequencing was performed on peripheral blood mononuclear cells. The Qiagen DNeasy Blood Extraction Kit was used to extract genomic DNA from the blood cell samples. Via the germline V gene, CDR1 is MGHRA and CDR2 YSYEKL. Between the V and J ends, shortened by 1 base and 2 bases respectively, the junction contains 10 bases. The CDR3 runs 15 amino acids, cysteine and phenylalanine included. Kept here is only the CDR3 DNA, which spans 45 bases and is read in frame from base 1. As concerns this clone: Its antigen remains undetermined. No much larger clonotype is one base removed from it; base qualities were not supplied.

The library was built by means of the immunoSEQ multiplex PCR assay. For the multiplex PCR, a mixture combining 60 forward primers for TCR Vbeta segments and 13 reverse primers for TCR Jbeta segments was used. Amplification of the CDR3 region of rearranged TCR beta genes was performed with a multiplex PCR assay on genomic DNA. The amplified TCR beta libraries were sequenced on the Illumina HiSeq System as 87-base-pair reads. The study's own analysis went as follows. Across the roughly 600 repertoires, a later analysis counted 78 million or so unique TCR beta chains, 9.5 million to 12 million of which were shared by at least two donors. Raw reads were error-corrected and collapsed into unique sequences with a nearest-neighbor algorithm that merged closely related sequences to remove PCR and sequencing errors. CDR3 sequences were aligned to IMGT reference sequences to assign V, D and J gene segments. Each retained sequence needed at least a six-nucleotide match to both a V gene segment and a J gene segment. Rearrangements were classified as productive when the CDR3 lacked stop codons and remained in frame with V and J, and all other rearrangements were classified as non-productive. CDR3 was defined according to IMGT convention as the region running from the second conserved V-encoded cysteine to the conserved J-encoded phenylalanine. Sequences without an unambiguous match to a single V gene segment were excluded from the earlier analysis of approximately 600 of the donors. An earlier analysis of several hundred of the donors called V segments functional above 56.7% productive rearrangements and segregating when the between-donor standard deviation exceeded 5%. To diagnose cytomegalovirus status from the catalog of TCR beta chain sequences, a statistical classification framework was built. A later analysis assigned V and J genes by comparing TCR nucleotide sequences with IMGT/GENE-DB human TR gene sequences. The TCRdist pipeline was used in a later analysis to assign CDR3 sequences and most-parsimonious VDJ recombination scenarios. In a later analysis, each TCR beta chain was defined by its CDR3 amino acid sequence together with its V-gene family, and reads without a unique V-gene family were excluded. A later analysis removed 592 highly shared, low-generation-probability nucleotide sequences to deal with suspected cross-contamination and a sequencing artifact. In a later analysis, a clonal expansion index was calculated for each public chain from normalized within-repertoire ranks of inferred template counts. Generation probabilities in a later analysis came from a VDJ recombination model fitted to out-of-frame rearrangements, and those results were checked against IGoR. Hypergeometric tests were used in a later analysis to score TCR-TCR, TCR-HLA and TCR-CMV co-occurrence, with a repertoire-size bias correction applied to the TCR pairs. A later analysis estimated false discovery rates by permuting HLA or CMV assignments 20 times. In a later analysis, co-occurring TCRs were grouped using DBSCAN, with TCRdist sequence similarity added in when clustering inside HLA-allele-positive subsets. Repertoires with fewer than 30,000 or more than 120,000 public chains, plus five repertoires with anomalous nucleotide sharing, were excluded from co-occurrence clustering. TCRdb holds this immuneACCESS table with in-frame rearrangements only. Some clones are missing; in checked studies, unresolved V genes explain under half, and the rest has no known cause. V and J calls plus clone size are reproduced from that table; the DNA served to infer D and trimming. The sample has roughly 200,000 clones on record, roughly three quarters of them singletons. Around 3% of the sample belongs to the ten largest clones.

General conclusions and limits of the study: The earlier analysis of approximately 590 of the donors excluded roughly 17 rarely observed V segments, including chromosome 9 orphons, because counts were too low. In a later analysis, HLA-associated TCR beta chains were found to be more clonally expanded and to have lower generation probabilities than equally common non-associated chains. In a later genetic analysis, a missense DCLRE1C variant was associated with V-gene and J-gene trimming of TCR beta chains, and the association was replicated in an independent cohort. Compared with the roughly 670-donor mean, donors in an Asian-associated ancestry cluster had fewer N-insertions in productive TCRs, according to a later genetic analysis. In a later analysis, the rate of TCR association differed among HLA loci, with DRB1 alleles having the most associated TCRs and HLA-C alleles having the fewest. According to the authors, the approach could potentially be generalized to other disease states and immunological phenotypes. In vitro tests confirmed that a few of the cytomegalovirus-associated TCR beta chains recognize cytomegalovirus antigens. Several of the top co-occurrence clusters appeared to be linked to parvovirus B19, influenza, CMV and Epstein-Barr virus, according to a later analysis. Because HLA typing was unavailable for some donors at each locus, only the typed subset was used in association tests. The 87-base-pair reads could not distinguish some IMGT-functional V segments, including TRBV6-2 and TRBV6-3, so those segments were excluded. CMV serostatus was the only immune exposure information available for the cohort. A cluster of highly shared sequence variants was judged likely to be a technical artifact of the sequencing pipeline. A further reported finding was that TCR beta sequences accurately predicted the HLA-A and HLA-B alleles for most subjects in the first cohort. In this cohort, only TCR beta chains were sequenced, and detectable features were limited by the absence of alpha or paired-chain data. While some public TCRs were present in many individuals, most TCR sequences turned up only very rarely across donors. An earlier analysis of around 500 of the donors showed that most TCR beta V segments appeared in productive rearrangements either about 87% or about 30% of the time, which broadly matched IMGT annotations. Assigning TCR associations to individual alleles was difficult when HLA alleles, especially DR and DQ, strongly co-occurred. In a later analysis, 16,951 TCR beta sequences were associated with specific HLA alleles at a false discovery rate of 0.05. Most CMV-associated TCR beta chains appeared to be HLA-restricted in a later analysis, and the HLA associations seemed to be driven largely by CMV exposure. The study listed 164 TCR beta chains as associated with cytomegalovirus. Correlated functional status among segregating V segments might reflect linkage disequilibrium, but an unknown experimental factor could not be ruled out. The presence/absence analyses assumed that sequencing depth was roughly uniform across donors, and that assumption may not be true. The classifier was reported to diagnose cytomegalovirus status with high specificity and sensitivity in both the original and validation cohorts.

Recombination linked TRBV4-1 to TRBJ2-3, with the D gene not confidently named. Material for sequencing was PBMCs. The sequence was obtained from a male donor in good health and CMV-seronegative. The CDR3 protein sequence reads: CASSQVSSFTDTQYF. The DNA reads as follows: TGCGCCAGCAGCCAAGTGTCGTCCTTCACAGATACGCAGTATTTT.